The 32 T cell receptor beta chains below were found in one sample sequenced in a study of cytomegalovirus exposure and HLA in healthy donors. The primer mix had 60 Vbeta and 13 Jbeta primers. Data came from immunoSEQ multiplex PCR; TCRdb stores just in-frame clones and leaves some out. Among fewer than 250,000 clones, 60% to 80% were seen once, and the ten largest hold 1.8%. The sample consisted of PBMCs. The source of these receptors is a male donor in good health and CMV-seronegative.

This chain uses TRBV7-2 with TRBJ2-1, with TRBD2 identical over 8 bases. The CDR3 totals 16 residues. V gave up 1 base and J gave up 7 bases; unmatched junction bases: 9. Germline V CDR1 and CDR2: SGHTA, FQGNSA. This chain's CDR3 is CASSLEGAGVRNEQFF. The CDR3 nucleotides read TGTGCCAGCAGCTTAGAGGGAGCGGGAGTGAGGAATGAGCAGTTCTTC.

In this sample, this clone turned up once. This chain joins TRBV7-9 and TRBJ2-3; 7 positions agree with TRBD2. V gave up 5 bases and J gave up 1 base; unmatched junction bases: 12. CDR1 is SEHNR and CDR2 is FQNEAQ in the germline V gene (reference sequence). This CDR3 has 17 amino acids. DNA of the CDR3: TGTGCCAGCAGCCCCCGGGAAGCGGGGCTTGGCACAGATACGCAGTATTTT. This encodes CASSPREAGLGTDTQYF.

The chain employs TRBV7-2 and TRBJ2-1, with TRBD2 matching 12 bases. Germline trimming cut 5 bases from V and 7 bases from J; bases unmatched to any gene: 9. CDR1 and CDR2 (germline): SGHTA, FQGNSA. The CDR3 is 16 amino acids. In DNA form, the CDR3 reads TGTGCCAGCAGCCCCCTAGCGGGAGGGCCGGGTAATGAGCAGTTCTTC. Translating gives CASSPLAGGPGNEQFF.

This clone was counted once. This CDR3 reads CASSSVPSTDTQYF. CDR3 bases: TGTGCCAGCAGTAGCGTGCCTTCGACAGATACGCAGTATTTT. The gene calls are TRBV6-5 and TRBJ2-3, with D unclear. Per germline, CDR1 MNHEY and CDR2 SVGAGI. With 5 bases removed from V and 3 bases from J, the gap between germline ends came to 12 bases. The CDR3 spans 14 residues.

This rearrangement joins TRBV7-3 to TRBJ2-2; 9 bases match TRBD2. This CDR3 comprises 16 residues. The ends lost 5 bases at V and 7 bases at J; junction bases unmatched: 11. Germline lookup yields CDR1 SGHTA and CDR2 FQGTGA. The CDR3 loop reads CASSPGSGGVYGELFF. CDR3 bases: TGTGCCAGCAGCCCCGGTAGCGGGGGTGTCTACGGGGAGCTGTTTTTT.

This rearrangement joins TRBV28 to TRBJ2-2; D perhaps matches TRBD2 (6 bases). The CDR3 length is 16 residues. Between the trimmed V and J ends, which lost 4 bases and 1 base, there was a span of 13 bases. Germline CDR1 and CDR2: MDHEN and SYDVKM. CDR3 nucleotide sequence: TGTGCCAGCAGTTCGGGGACCGGGAGGAACACCGGGGAGCTGTTTTTT. Translated: CASSSGTGRNTGELFF.

This chain links TRBV30 with TRBJ1-2; 9 positions agree with TRBD1. Trimming took 4 bases from V and 4 from J; bases not matched to a gene: 19. The CDR3 is 18 residues long. Germline CDR1 is GTSNPN and CDR2 is SVGIG (reference sequence). The CDR3 loop is CAWNIWPGTGRGGYGYTF. The CDR3 region has the DNA TGTGCCTGGAACATTTGGCCGGGGACAGGGAGGGGAGGCTATGGCTACACCTTC.

This chain uses TRBV7-9 with TRBJ2-5; 9 bases agree with TRBD1. The end of the DNA is better explained by TRBJ2-7, so the J call may be wrong. Germline CDR1 SEHNR, CDR2 FQNEAQ (reference sequence). There are 15 residues in the CDR3. CDR3 sequence reads: CASSPRTGVGYEQYF. The DNA for the CDR3 is TGTGCCAGCAGCCCGAGGACAGGGGTGGGCTACGAGCAGTACTTC.

This chain uses TRBV6-5 with TRBJ2-5; unclear D gene. TRBJ2-7 matches the DNA end more closely, so the J call is doubtful. Germline V CDR1 and CDR2: MNHEY, SVGAGI. CDR3 length equals 13 residues. CDR3 loop: CASSPVSSYEQYF. The DNA of the CDR3 is TGTGCCAGCAGTCCAGTTAGCTCCTACGAGCAGTACTTC.

J is TRBJ2-2 and V is TRBV5-1; D gene uncertain. The CDR3 is 16 amino acids. Deletions cut 2 bases from V and 1 base from J, with 12 bases between. Germline CDR1 SGHRS, CDR2 YFSETQ. CDR3 in DNA: TGCGCCAGCAGCTTCTTGGCTCAGAAGAACACCGGGGAGCTGTTTTTT. Translation gives CASSFLAQKNTGELFF.

This clone was recorded a few times. The chain links TRBV7-3 to TRBJ2-1; TRBD1 matches at 7 bases. Germline lookup yields CDR1 SGHTA and CDR2 FQGTGA. This CDR3 has 15 amino acids. The trim removed 5 bases at V and 5 bases at J, leaving 9 bases unmatched. CDR3 amino acids: CASSQVNRGDNEQFF. CDR3 in DNA: TGTGCCAGCAGCCAGGTGAACAGGGGAGACAATGAGCAGTTCTTC.

This clone was recorded once. The gene calls are TRBV7-2 and TRBJ1-1; D perhaps matches TRBD1 (5 bases). Between the trimmed V and J ends, which lost 5 bases and 5 bases, there was a span of 21 bases. The CDR3 runs to 16 residues. Germline V gene lookup returns CDR1 SGHTA and CDR2 FQGNSA. Here the CDR3 DNA reads TGTGCCAGCAGCCCATTACCGGAGGGGAAAGGGACTGAAGCTTTCTTT. Translation: CASSPLPEGKGTEAFF.

This chain uses TRBV21-1 with TRBJ2-7; the D call of TRBD2 is as the table states it, not checked on the DNA. TRBV21-1 is designated a pseudogene. The CDR3 spans 19 residues. CDR3 residues: CASSPMRDGTTMSSYEQYF. Here the CDR3 DNA reads TGTGCCAGCAGTCCGATGAGGGACGGGACTACTATGAGCTCCTACGAGCAGTACTTC.

CDR3 sequence reads: CASNGRGILQPQHF. The CDR3 DNA sequence: TGTGCCAGCAATGGCAGGGGCATTTTGCAGCCCCAGCATTTT. J is TRBJ1-5 and V is TRBV6-1; D perhaps matches TRBD1 (6 bases). The V and J ends lost 7 bases and 7 bases respectively, with 17 bases between them. This CDR3 is 14 amino acids long. The germline gives CDR1 MNHNS, CDR2 SASEGT.

This clone is a singleton in its sample. This chain uses TRBV7-2 with TRBJ1-6; TRBD1 might be the D (5 bases). Deletions cut 5 bases from V and 7 bases from J, with 12 bases between. Per the germline V gene, CDR1 is SGHTA and CDR2 is FQGNSA. This CDR3 comprises 14 residues. CDR3 nucleotide sequence: TGTGCCAGCAGCGCCGGACAAAGAAATTCACCCCTCCACTTT. It codes for CASSAGQRNSPLHF.

The chain recombines TRBV7-3 with TRBJ2-1; D not resolved. Trimming stripped 2 bases from V and 5 bases from J, with 4 bases between. The CDR3 is 12 residues long. The germline V gene encodes CDR1 SGHTA and CDR2 FQGTGA. This CDR3 is CASSLLDNEQFF. The CDR3 DNA is TGTGCCAGCAGCTTACTAGACAATGAGCAGTTCTTC.

V and J are TRBV11-2 and TRBJ2-7, with 12 bases lining up with TRBD2. J gave up 1 base and V 1 base, and 11 bases lay outside the gene matches. The CDR3 runs 19 residues. Germline V gene sequence: CDR1 SGHAT, CDR2 FQNNGV. CDR3 bases: TGTGCCAGCAGCTTAGCAGCGGGAGGACTAGCGGGGCGTTCCTACGAGCAGTACTTC. Translating it yields CASSLAAGGLAGRSYEQYF.

This rearrangement joins TRBV19 to TRBJ1-1, with no clear D. The CDR3 sequence is 12 residues long. Trimming left V 7 bases short and J 4 bases short, with 10 bases between. The germline CDR1 and CDR2 sequences are LNHDA and SQIVND (reference sequence). The CDR3, as DNA: TGTGCCAGTACACGACACCTCACTGAAGCTTTCTTT. Encoded protein: CASTRHLTEAFF.

The rearrangement joins TRBV6-6 to TRBJ1-3; TRBD1 matches 8 bases. V was pared by 6 bases and J by 0 bases, with 7 bases of the junction left unmatched. CDR1 and CDR2 from the germline V gene are MNHNY and SVGAGI (reference sequence). The CDR3 length is 16 residues. The CDR3 nucleotides are TGTGCCAGCAGCTTGACAGGGGCTGACTCTGGAAACACCATATATTTT. Encoded protein: CASSLTGADSGNTIYF.

The chain recombines TRBV25-1 with TRBJ2-1, with D maybe TRBD2 (6 bases). The CDR3 covers 15 residues. Germline CDR1 is MGHDK and CDR2 is SYGVNS. V was shortened by 3 bases and J by 10 bases, with 19 bases between the two germline ends. CDR3 coding DNA: TGTGCCAGCAGTGAGTTGGGGGGTCTATTGTGGGAGCAGTTCTTC. Translating it yields CASSELGGLLWEQFF.

The chain recombines TRBV18 with TRBJ1-2; D remains ambiguous. Trimming stripped 0 bases from V and 1 base from J, with 12 bases between. CDR1 and CDR2 from the germline V gene are KGHSH and LQKENI. The CDR3 length is 16 residues. CDR3 nucleotide sequence: TGTGCCAGCTCACCACCGTCGCCCGGTATTAACTATGGCTACACCTTC. It is translated as CASSPPSPGINYGYTF.

The chain carries TRBV5-6 and TRBJ1-2; D remains unclear. Trimming took 7 bases from V and 0 from J, leaving 13 bases between them. The germline CDR1 and CDR2 sequences are SGHDT and YYEEEE. The CDR3 is 14 amino acids. The chain's CDR3 is CASGSELANYGYTF. DNA of the CDR3: TGTGCCAGCGGCTCTGAGTTAGCTAACTATGGCTACACCTTC.

The genes are TRBV5-1 and TRBJ1-1, with a weak D call TRBD1 (6 bases). This CDR3 is 15 amino acids long. Germline V gene lookup returns CDR1 SGHRS and CDR2 YFSETQ. V was clipped by 8 bases and J by 3 bases, with 20 bases between them. The CDR3: CASQGGGAGDTEAFF. DNA of the CDR3: TGCGCCAGTCAAGGCGGGGGGGCTGGGGACACTGAAGCTTTCTTT.

The rearrangement links TRBV19 to TRBJ1-2; TRBD1 is a possible D gene (6 bases). Trimming left V 3 bases short and J 4 bases short, with 9 bases between. The germline gives CDR1 LNHDA, CDR2 SQIVND (reference sequence). CDR3 length: 13 residues. The CDR3 loop reads CASSMGAVYGYTF. In DNA, the CDR3 is TGTGCCAGTAGTATGGGGGCGGTCTATGGCTACACCTTC.

This clone was observed a few times. This sequence joins TRBV25-1 and TRBJ1-1; D might be TRBD1 (6 bases). The CDR3 has 15 residues. Germline V gene lookup returns CDR1 MGHDK and CDR2 SYGVNS. V lost 2 bases and J lost 5, with 15 bases in between. The CDR3 nucleotides are TGTGCCAGCAGTGAAGACACTACAGGGAAAACTGAAGCTTTCTTT. This codes for CASSEDTTGKTEAFF.

This clone was observed a few times. V is TRBV27 and J is TRBJ1-5; tentative D call: TRBD1 (5 bases). Trimming left V 3 bases short and J 6 bases short, with 18 bases between. Germline CDR1 is MNHEY and CDR2 is SMNVEV (reference sequence). The CDR3 extends over 16 amino acids. The DNA for the CDR3 is TGTGCCAGCAGTTTCAGGTCGGGGGGGGTAGGTCAGCCCCAGCATTTT. Its protein is CASSFRSGGVGQPQHF.

The chain links TRBV7-2 to TRBJ1-1; D remains ambiguous. Germline CDR1 reads SGHTA; CDR2 reads FQGNSA. CDR3 length: 14 amino acids. Trimming took off 2 bases at V and 2 bases at J, with 9 bases between the two ends. CDR3 residues: CASSLSRFNTEAFF. CDR3 DNA: TGTGCCAGCAGCTTATCTCGGTTTAACACTGAAGCTTTCTTT.

The rearrangement links TRBV9 to TRBJ2-7; D not certain. Germline CDR1 SGDLS, CDR2 YYNGEE. Trimming took off 3 bases at V and 7 bases at J, with 17 bases between the two ends. This CDR3 is 14 amino acids long. As DNA, the CDR3 is TGTGCCAGCAGCGACCCCGCCGTGAACTCGGAGCAGTACTTC. It encodes CASSDPAVNSEQYF.

This rearrangement joins TRBV9 to TRBJ1-5; TRBD1 matches 12 bases. CDR1 and CDR2 from the germline V gene are SGDLS and YYNGEE. The CDR3 spans 18 residues. V trimming: 3 bases; J trimming: 7 bases; junction bases outside the gene matches: 14. CDR3 residues: CASSAQGTGGLTRQPQHF. The CDR3 nucleotides are TGTGCCAGCAGCGCCCAAGGGACAGGGGGCCTCACAAGACAGCCCCAGCATTTT. Full variable domain (remainder filled in from reference TRBV9 and TRBJ1-5): DSGVTQTPKHLITATGQRVTLRCSPRSGDLSVYWYQQSLDQGLQFLIQYYNGEERAKGNILERFSAQQFPDLHSELNLSSLELGDSALYFCASSAQGTGGLTRQPQHFGDGTRLSIL.

V usage is TRBV15 and J usage is TRBJ2-4, with 8 bases aligning to TRBD1. The CDR3 totals 18 residues. Germline trimming cut 0 bases from V and 0 bases from J; bases unmatched to any gene: 7. Germline CDR1 is LNHNV and CDR2 is YYDKDF (reference sequence). DNA of the CDR3: TGTGCCACCAGCAGAGATTCCGGGACAGGATTAGCCAAAAACATTCAGTACTTC. Translating it yields CATSRDSGTGLAKNIQYF.

The J gene is TRBJ2-3, the V gene TRBV12-5; possible D gene TRBD2, 6 bases. Germline CDR1 and CDR2: LGHNT and FRNRAP. Trimming left V 6 bases short and J 1 base short, with 14 bases between. The CDR3 runs 15 residues. CDR3 nucleotides: TGTGCTAGTGGCCTAAACGGGGGAGGCACAGATACGCAGTATTTT. As protein: CASGLNGGGTDTQYF.

The chain carries TRBV11-2 and TRBJ2-7; 7 bases line up with TRBD2. The V and J ends lost 5 bases and 2 bases, in that order; junction bases with no gene match: 12. Germline V CDR1 and CDR2: SGHAT, FQNNGV. The CDR3 runs to 16 residues. The CDR3 DNA reads TGTGCCAGCAGCCCACGGGGGGTGGACGGTACCTACGAGCAGTACTTC. Translated: CASSPRGVDGTYEQYF.